The 18 T cell receptor beta chains presented below share a single source sample, sequenced in a study of blood T cells in healthy people across ages. The authors ran a second PCR of 7 to 11 cycles using a sample-barcoded 5' primer and a J-beta primer mix. Each CDR3 protein gets one entry after TCRdb re-called the 5' RACE reads with MiXCR. Of about 640,000 distinct CDR3 sequences listed, roughly 53% are singletons. Sequences were obtained from blood. The source is a man between 60 and 75 years old in good health.

V usage is TRBV3-1 and J usage is TRBJ1-6, with 7 bases aligning to TRBD1. CDR1 and CDR2 from the germline V gene are LGHDT and YNNKEL (reference sequence). With 1 base clipped from V and 17 bases from J, the junction kept 5 bases outside the gene matches. The CDR3 length is 12 residues. This CDR3 reads CASSQADRPIHF. Written as DNA, the CDR3 is TGTGCCAGCAGCCAAGCGGACAGGCCAATCCACTTT.

CDR3 in DNA: TGCGCCAGCAGCCAAGCGCACCTCCAAGAGACCCAGTACTTC. It specifies CASSQAHLQETQYF. The chain combines TRBV4-1 with TRBJ2-5; D unclear. The V and J ends lost 1 base and 1 base respectively, with 7 bases between them. There are 14 residues in the CDR3. Germline values: CDR1 MGHRA, CDR2 YSYEKL.

V gene TRBV11-2 combines with J gene TRBJ2-7; D ambiguous. The J call may be in error: the DNA end matches TRBJ2-1 better. Germline V gene lookup returns CDR1 SGHAT and CDR2 FQNNGV. This CDR3 spans 13 amino acids. The CDR3 protein is CASSSGHLNEQFF. For the CDR3, the DNA is TGTGCCAGCAGTTCGGGCCACCTCAATGAGCAGTTCTTC.

V is TRBV20-1 and J is TRBJ2-3; D uncertain. Trimming took off 1 base at V and 6 bases at J, with 5 bases between the two ends. The CDR3 length is 11 residues. In germline, CDR1 is DFQATT, CDR2 SNEGSKA (reference sequence). This CDR3 is CSARVVDTQYF. The CDR3 DNA is TGCAGTGCTAGAGTGGTGGATACGCAGTATTTT.

This clonotype was counted a few times. The rearrangement uses TRBV2 and TRBJ1-2; 10 positions match TRBD1. The CDR3 extends over 14 amino acids. After removal of 4 bases from V and 4 bases from J, the junction contained 3 bases not matched to a gene. Germline loops: CDR1 SNHLY, CDR2 FYNNEI. This CDR3 is CASSVGTGAYGYTF. The DNA of the CDR3 is TGTGCCAGCAGTGTGGGGACAGGGGCCTATGGCTACACCTTC. Together with reference TRBV2 and TRBJ1-2, the CDR3 gives the full variable domain: EPEVTQTPSHQVTQMGQEVILRCVPISNHLYFYWYRQILGQKVEFLVSFYNNEISEKSEIFDDQFSVERPDGSNFTLKIRSTKLEDSAMYFCASSVGTGAYGYTFGSGTRLTVV.

The CDR3 spells CASSPEASRLAKNIQYF. The DNA for the CDR3 is TGTGCCAGCAGCCCGGAGGCTTCCCGACTAGCCAAAAACATTCAGTACTTC. The chain combines TRBV7-2 with TRBJ2-4; D might be TRBD2 (5 bases). The germline CDR1 and CDR2 sequences are SGHTA and FQGNSA. The CDR3 totals 17 residues. The ends were cut back, 5 bases at V and 0 bases at J, with 17 bases in the middle. Based on the CDR3 plus reference TRBV7-2 and TRBJ2-4, the full variable domain is GAGVSQSPSNKVTEKGKDVELRCDPISGHTALYWYRQSLGQGLEFLIYFQGNSAPDKSGLPSDRFSAERTGGSVSTLTIQRTQQEDSAVYLCASSPEASRLAKNIQYFGAGTRLSVL.

The chain links TRBV9 to TRBJ2-7, with unresolved D. V gave up 0 bases and J gave up 4 bases, with 14 bases separating them. The CDR3 loop spans 15 amino acids. CDR1 is SGDLS, CDR2 YYNGEE, per germline. CDR3 in amino acids: CASSVATGHRYEQYF. As DNA, the CDR3 is TGTGCCAGCAGCGTAGCTACTGGGCACCGGTACGAGCAGTACTTC.

The rearrangement links TRBV5-1 to TRBJ2-3; 10 positions agree with TRBD1. This CDR3 contains 16 residues. Germline CDR1 and CDR2: SGHRS and YFSETQ. Germline trimming cut 2 bases from V and 1 base from J; bases unmatched to any gene: 4. Here the CDR3 DNA reads TGCGCCAGCAGCTTCGGACAGGGGGTGCGCACAGATACGCAGTATTTT. This encodes CASSFGQGVRTDTQYF.

This chain connects TRBV11-2 to TRBJ2-1; 9 bases match TRBD2. CDR1 is SGHAT, CDR2 FQNNGV, per germline. The CDR3 has 19 amino acids. The V gene end was trimmed by 4 bases and the J gene end by 4 bases; junction bases not matched to a gene: 17. This chain's CDR3 is CASSSIWPSGNHGYNEQFF. CDR3 nucleotide sequence: TGTGCCAGCAGCTCAATATGGCCTAGCGGGAACCACGGTTACAATGAGCAGTTCTTC.

This clonotype was picked up a small number of times. The chain is built from TRBV6-6 and TRBJ2-7; D remains ambiguous. CDR1 and CDR2 from the germline V gene are MNHNY and SVGAGI (reference sequence). This CDR3 spans 14 amino acids. The V end lost 2 bases, the J end lost 2 bases, and 10 bases lay between the germline ends. The CDR3 sequence is CASSYRHPAYEQYF. As DNA, the CDR3 is TGTGCCAGCAGTTACAGGCACCCTGCCTACGAGCAGTACTTC.

This clonotype was seen a handful of times. This chain connects TRBV5-1 to TRBJ2-3; D might be TRBD1 or TRBD2, each matching 5 bases. V lost 1 base and J 1 base, leaving 10 bases between the germline ends. This CDR3 spans 15 amino acids. Per germline, CDR1 SGHRS and CDR2 YFSETQ. In nucleotides, the CDR3 is TGCGCCAGCAGCTTGATACCGGGACGCACAGATACGCAGTATTTT. Amino acids: CASSLIPGRTDTQYF.

The genes are TRBV5-6 and TRBJ1-2; D unclear. The V end was cut by 4 bases, the J end by 2 bases, with 9 bases between. CDR1 and CDR2 (germline): SGHDT, YYEEEE. CDR3 length equals 13 residues. The CDR3 loop reads CASSAGENYGYTF. The DNA of the CDR3 is TGTGCCAGCAGCGCTGGCGAGAACTATGGCTACACCTTC.

The chain combines TRBV5-1 with TRBJ2-7; D might be TRBD1 or TRBD2, each matching 7 bases. V lost 1 base to trimming and J lost 6 bases, with 14 bases between them. This CDR3 is built from 14 residues. CDR1 and CDR2 (germline): SGHRS, YFSETQ. CDR3 amino acids: CASSLQGGRTEQYF. CDR3 in DNA: TGCGCCAGCAGCTTGCAGGGGGGGCGAACCGAGCAGTACTTC.

This clonotype was counted many times. The CDR3 reads CAISGPGQPQHF. CDR3 nucleotides: TGTGCCATCTCGGGCCCGGGTCAGCCCCAGCATTTT. The chain carries TRBV10-3 and TRBJ1-5; D gene ambiguous. CDR1 is ENHRY and CDR2 is SYGVKD in the germline V gene. V was pared by 8 bases and J by 6 bases, with 11 bases between. The CDR3 spans 12 residues.

The V and J genes are TRBV9 and TRBJ2-4; TRBD2 might be the D (5 bases). V gave up 4 bases and J gave up 5 bases, with 19 bases separating them. Germline CDR1 and CDR2: SGDLS and YYNGEE. The CDR3 has 16 residues. CDR3 sequence: CASSLGGGSSQNIQYF. CDR3 bases: TGTGCCAGCAGCCTCGGAGGTGGATCGAGTCAAAACATTCAGTACTTC.

This chain links TRBV5-1 with TRBJ1-5, with unresolved D. Germline V gene sequence: CDR1 SGHRS, CDR2 YFSETQ. The CDR3 has 15 amino acids. Trimming shortened V by 2 bases and J by 0 bases, and 9 bases separated the two germline ends. The CDR3 spells CASSFGGDSNQPQHF. Written as DNA, the CDR3 is TGCGCCAGCAGCTTCGGCGGAGATAGCAATCAGCCCCAGCATTTT.

This clonotype was recorded once. The V and J genes are TRBV6-5 and TRBJ1-1; D might be TRBD1 (6 bases). The CDR3 covers 13 residues. CDR1 and CDR2 (germline): MNHEY, SVGAGI. The V end lost 8 bases, the J end lost 8 bases, and 18 bases lay between the germline ends. CDR3 DNA: TGTGCCAGCCGACCTAATGGGGGGGCGGAAGCTTTCTTT. Translated: CASRPNGGAEAFF.

This rearrangement joins TRBV9 to TRBJ2-1, with D possibly TRBD2 on 6 matching bases. Germline CDR1 SGDLS, CDR2 YYNGEE. This CDR3 has 13 residues. Trimming stripped 5 bases from V and 15 bases from J, with 21 bases between. This chain's CDR3 is CASSSSSTSTGFF. CDR3 nucleotides: TGTGCCAGCAGTTCCTCCTCGACTAGTACGGGGTTCTTC.